The source of this TCR beta chain is a study of T-cell memory formation after mild COVID-19. Findings and caveats of the study: Clones contracting across day 15 to 85 had a balanced CD4/CD8 profile; later expanding clones leaned CD4+. There was no confirmation that second-wave clones peaking on day 37 were SARS-CoV-2 specific. The study found contracting CD4+ clones mainly in CM and EM and contracting CD8+ clones in EMRA.

The CDR3 covers 16 residues. Germline loops: CDR1 SGHVS, CDR2 FNYEAQ. The trim removed 5 bases at V and 5 bases at J, leaving 10 bases unmatched. TCRdb independently ran MiXCR on the 5' RACE reads; one entry per CDR3 protein. The repertoire has around 500,000 distinct CDR3 sequences, about 20% of them found once; the top ten carry approximately 13%. The count of this clonotype is one. Its antigen remains unidentified. The sequencing sample was made of PBMCs or a T cell subset sorted from them (not recorded which). The sequence came from an adult woman who had mild COVID-19 (a few samples of this study predate the infection). Cell type and time point are not known. This chain connects TRBV7-6 to TRBJ2-1, with 9 bases identical to TRBD2. The CDR3 nucleotides are TGTGCCAGCAGCCCGCTTAGCGGGGGACCACACAATGAGCAGTTCTTC. Translation gives CASSPLSGGPHNEQFF.